These 15 T cell receptor beta chains were all obtained from the same sample, sequenced in a study of cytomegalovirus exposure and HLA in healthy donors. The PCR had 60 Vbeta and 13 Jbeta primers. Profiled with immunoSEQ multiplex PCR; TCRdb holds only in-frame clones, not every one. The sample lists about 140,000 clones, roughly four fifths occurring once. Sequencing was done on a sample of PBMCs. The receptors originated from a man younger than 35 in good health and CMV-seropositive.

V gene TRBV11-3 combines with J gene TRBJ2-3; tentatively, D is TRBD1 (6 bases). Trimming cost V 0 bases and J 6 bases, with 16 bases left between them. This CDR3 has 16 amino acids. Germline V CDR1 and CDR2: SGHNT, YENEEA. CDR3 sequence: CASSLDDRGWRDTQYF. CDR3 DNA sequence: TGTGCCAGCAGCTTAGATGATAGGGGGTGGAGGGATACGCAGTATTTT. Supplemented by reference TRBV11-3 and TRBJ2-3, the full variable domain reads EAGVVQSPRYKIIEKKQPVAFWCNPISGHNTLYWYLQNLGQGPELLIRYENEEAVDDSQLPKDRFSAERLKGVDSTLKIQPAELGDSAVYLCASSLDDRGWRDTQYFGPGTRLTVL.

This clone has just a few counts. The chain couples TRBV7-9 to TRBJ2-1; 7 nucleotides line up with TRBD1. The germline V gene has CDR1 SEHNR and CDR2 FQNEAQ (reference sequence). The ends lost 5 bases at V and 8 bases at J; junction bases unmatched: 3. The CDR3 runs to 12 residues. CDR3 nucleotides: TGTGCCAGCAGCAGGGGGCCTTATGAGCAGTTCTTC. The encoded protein is CASSRGPYEQFF.

The rearrangement links TRBV30 to TRBJ2-7; 11 bases map to TRBD2. This CDR3 has 13 amino acids. Germline V gene data show CDR1 as GTSNPN and CDR2 as SVGIG (reference sequence). Losses at the gene ends were 7 bases for V and 0 bases for J; bases not matched to a gene: 2. The CDR3 region has the DNA TGTGCCTATACTAGCGGGAGCTCCTACGAGCAGTACTTC. Translating gives CAYTSGSSYEQYF. The variable domain in full, completed from reference TRBV30 and TRBJ2-7, reads SQTIHQWPATLVQPVGSPLSLECTVEGTSNPNLYWYRQAAGRGLQLLFYSVGIGQISSEVPQNLSASRPQDRQFILSSKKLLLSDSGFYLCAYTSGSSYEQYFGPGTRLTVT.

Only one count was recorded for this clone. The junction departs from the called germline gene at one end, perhaps through a read error. The chain joins TRBV7-7 to TRBJ2-3, with 8 bases aligning to TRBD2. The CDR3 length is 15 residues. Per the germline V gene, CDR1 is SSHAT and CDR2 is FNYEAQ (reference sequence). CDR3 residues: CASSANSGSADTQYF. In DNA, the CDR3 is TGTGCTAGCAGCGCTAACAGCGGGAGCGCAGATACGCAGTATTTT. The full variable domain, in which reference TRBV7-7 and TRBJ2-3 provide the parts outside the CDR3, is GAGVSQSPRYKVTKRGQDVTLRCDPISSHATLYWYQQALGQGPEFLTYFNYEAQPDKSGLPSDRFSAERPEGSISTLTIQRTEQRDSAMYRCASSANSGSADTQYFGPGTRLTVL.

CDR3 in DNA: TGTGCCACCAAAACCTCAGGGGACAATGAGCAGTTCTTC. Translating it yields CATKTSGDNEQFF. The chain recombines TRBV28 with TRBJ2-1, with a possible D match to TRBD1 (6 bases). Per the germline V gene, CDR1 is MDHEN and CDR2 is SYDVKM. The CDR3 has 13 amino acids. Trimming pared 10 bases from V and 5 bases from J, leaving 15 bases between.

The chain employs TRBV19 and TRBJ1-5; perhaps TRBD1 as D (5 bases). Deletions cut 6 bases from V and 4 bases from J, with 19 bases between. The CDR3 has 16 amino acids. Per germline, CDR1 LNHDA and CDR2 SQIVND (reference sequence). Written as DNA, the CDR3 is TGTGCCAGTAGGGCCCTACGGGCAGGGTCAAATCAGCCCCAGCATTTT. It encodes CASRALRAGSNQPQHF.

This chain joins TRBV2 and TRBJ2-7, with a weak D call TRBD2 (6 bases). Trimming left V 2 bases short and J 2 bases short, with 19 bases between. There are 17 residues in the CDR3. CDR1 and CDR2 from the germline V gene are SNHLY and FYNNEI. This CDR3 reads CASSERSFAGRAYEQYF. CDR3 nucleotide sequence: TGTGCCAGCAGTGAAAGGAGTTTTGCGGGAAGGGCCTACGAGCAGTACTTC.

The chain uses TRBV10-3 and TRBJ1-5; D is possibly TRBD1 (6 bases). The CDR3 consists of 15 residues. In germline, CDR1 is ENHRY, CDR2 SYGVKD. Deletions cut 2 bases from V and 5 bases from J, with 13 bases between. The CDR3, as DNA: TGTGCCATCAGTGAGGGGGGCCTATCCCATCAGCCCCAGCATTTT. Its translation: CAISEGGLSHQPQHF.

J is TRBJ2-2 and V is TRBV7-9; 8 nucleotides match TRBD2. The CDR3 has 15 residues. Per germline, CDR1 SEHNR and CDR2 FQNEAQ (reference sequence). V lost 2 bases, J lost 2 bases, and 1 base stayed unmatched. CDR3 protein: CASSLSGSNTGELFF. The CDR3 DNA follows: TGTGCCAGCAGCTTAAGCGGGAGTAACACCGGGGAGCTGTTTTTT.

The J gene is TRBJ2-5, the V gene TRBV5-4, with 7 bases aligning to TRBD2. The CDR3 contains 15 residues. Trimming at V came to 4 bases and at J to 5 bases, leaving 11 bases not matched to a gene. The germline gives CDR1 SGHNT, CDR2 YYREEE (reference sequence). CDR3 in DNA: TGTGCCAGCAGCCCGCTAGCGGCCGGGGCGGAGACCCAGTACTTC. Protein product: CASSPLAAGAETQYF.

The chain joins TRBV10-2 to TRBJ2-5, with D uncertain. Germline V gene lookup returns CDR1 WSHSY and CDR2 SAAADI. This CDR3 has 13 residues. With 5 bases removed from V and 3 bases from J, the gap between germline ends came to 10 bases. The DNA of the CDR3 is TGCGCCAGCAGTTGGCAGGAAAAAGAGACCCAGTACTTC. It encodes CASSWQEKETQYF.

This sequence joins TRBV29-1 and TRBJ2-5, with TRBD1 identical over 7 bases. V lost 5 bases to trimming and J lost 5 bases; unmatched junction nucleotides: 14. Germline CDR1 SQVTM, CDR2 ANQGSEA. This CDR3 has 15 amino acids. The CDR3 bases are TGCAGCGTTCCCCTTACAGGGGCCGCCCTTGAGACCCAGTACTTC. Its translation is CSVPLTGAALETQYF.

The rearrangement uses TRBV18 and TRBJ2-7; TRBD1 agrees at 8 bases. Germline V gene lookup returns CDR1 KGHSH and CDR2 LQKENI. The CDR3 contains 15 residues. V was clipped by 6 bases and J by 0 bases; unmatched bases: 7. CDR3 sequence: CASSPGQGNSYEQYF. DNA of the CDR3: TGTGCCAGCTCGCCCGGACAGGGTAACTCCTACGAGCAGTACTTC.

V is TRBV28 and J is TRBJ1-1; D possibly corresponds to TRBD1 (5 bases). CDR3 length: 14 residues. Looked up from germline, CDR1 is MDHEN and CDR2 is SYDVKM. V lost 5 bases and J 11 bases, leaving 21 bases between the germline ends. Here the CDR3 reads CASSQGSFGSFAFF. In DNA, the CDR3 is TGTGCCAGCAGTCAGGGTTCGTTCGGGTCATTTGCTTTCTTT.

This clone has only a few counts. This rearrangement joins TRBV7-3 to TRBJ2-1; tentatively, D is TRBD2 (6 bases). Between the trimmed V and J ends, which lost 6 bases and 8 bases, there was a span of 11 bases. Germline loops: CDR1 SGHTA, CDR2 FQGTGA. This CDR3 has 12 amino acids. Written as DNA, the CDR3 is TGTGCCAGCAGTGCCCCGGGAGATGAGCAGTTCTTC. The encoded protein is CASSAPGDEQFF.